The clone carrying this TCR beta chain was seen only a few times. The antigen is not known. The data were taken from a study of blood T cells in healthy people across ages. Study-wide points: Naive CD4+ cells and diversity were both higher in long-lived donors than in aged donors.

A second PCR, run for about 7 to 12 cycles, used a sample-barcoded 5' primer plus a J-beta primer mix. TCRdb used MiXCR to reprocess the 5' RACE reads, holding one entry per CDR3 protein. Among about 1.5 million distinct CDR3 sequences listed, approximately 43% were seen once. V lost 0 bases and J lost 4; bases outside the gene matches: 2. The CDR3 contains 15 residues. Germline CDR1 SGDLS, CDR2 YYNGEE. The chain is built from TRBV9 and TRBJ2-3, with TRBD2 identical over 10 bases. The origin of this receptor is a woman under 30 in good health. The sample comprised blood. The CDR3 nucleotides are TGTGCCAGCAGCGTAGTACTAGCGGGATCAGATACGCAGTATTTT. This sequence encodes CASSVVLAGSDTQYF. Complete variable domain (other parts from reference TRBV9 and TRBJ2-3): DSGVTQTPKHLITATGQRVTLRCSPRSGDLSVYWYQQSLDQGLQFLIQYYNGEERAKGNILERFSAQQFPDLHSELNLSSLELGDSALYFCASSVVLAGSDTQYFGPGTRLTVL.